The 2 T cell receptor beta chains below come from one sample, sequenced in a study of T cell clonality in common variable immunodeficiency. Only in-frame clones appear in the TCRdb table, and some are missing; sequencing was by immunoSEQ multiplex PCR. Singletons are absent from the sample, which has 50,000 to 60,000 clones. Source material: peripheral blood mononuclear cells. These receptors were collected from a person aged 18-70 years in good health.

This clone has at least ten counts. The read terminates 3 residues before the CDR3 end, so the remaining end is supplied by the germline J gene. The rearrangement joins TRBV19 to TRBJ1-1; D gene uncertain. V was cut by 1 base and J by 5 bases, with 8 bases left in between. From germline, CDR1 is LNHDA and CDR2 SQIVND (reference sequence). The CDR3 totals 13 residues. The CDR3 DNA, read in part, is TGTGCCAGTAGTATAGTGCCAGAAACTGAA. Translated: CASSIVPETE. The full CDR3 is CASSIVPETEAFF.

The table lists this clone with many counts. The sequenced part of the CDR3 DNA is TGTGCCATCAGAAGGACACAGGGAAACACC. Its translation is CAIRRTQGNT. The full CDR3 protein reads CAIRRTQGNTIYF. The chain employs TRBV10-3 and TRBJ1-3; the D gene is possibly TRBD1 (5 bases). Coverage ceases 3 residues before the CDR3 finishes, and the germline J gene fills in the end. The V gene's germline CDR1 is ENHRY and CDR2 SYGVKD. Trimming pared 6 bases from V and 4 bases from J, leaving 10 bases between. The CDR3 is made up of 13 amino acids.